This is a list of T cell receptor beta chains from one sample in a study of T cells in Graves' hyperthyroidism and ophthalmopathy. TCRdb reprocessed the multiplex PCR reads via MiXCR and lists one record per CDR3 protein. Found here are some 550,000 distinct CDR3 sequences, 20% to 25% of them singletons; the top ten hold more than 25%. The material sequenced was blood. The receptors derive from a man aged 18 to 29 with Graves' hyperthyroidism. Each CDR3 is given with its conserved first and last residue. Each record gives: V gene, clone size, CDR3 length, D gene, CDR3 protein. The D gene is left open where the match is weak. Not all rows give a size; the values are once, few, many and, for expanded clones, a class.

TRBV30 | many | 14 | TRBD1 | CAWNRDRVQETQYF
TRBV7-2 | NA | 16 | TRBD1 | CASSFPTGAGVETQYF
TRBV20-1 | few | 17 | NA | CSARDPPGGEKGTEAFF
TRBV20-1 | few | 12 | NA | CSARSDTYEQYF
TRBV12-5 | many | 13 | NA | CASGLRSNQPQHF
TRBV27 | many | 13 | NA | CASSLKDGYEQYF
TRBV7-9 | many | 13 | NA | CASRAGMYGGYTF
TRBV9 | NA | 14 | TRBD1 | CASYRGYSGNTIYF
TRBV27 | NA | 16 | NA | CASSLSFQGSQETQYF
TRBV9 | once | 14 | NA | CASSVAGSKETQYF
TRBV12-3/TRBV12-4 | many | 13 | NA | CASSRLGPGELFF
TRBV7-2 | NA | 13 | NA | CVSSLEGSGELFF
TRBV30 | NA | 13 | TRBD1 | CAWSSWTGDRYTF
TRBV5-1 | NA | 13 | TRBD1 | CASSFGTGGLTFF
TRBV6-1 | NA | 14 | TRBD1 | CASSPLTGGRGYTF
TRBV7-9 | many | 14 | TRBD2 | CASSLGPSGKTQYF
TRBV6-1 | many | 17 | TRBD1 | CASSAARTGSSSYEQYF
TRBV28 | many | 14 | NA | CASSPRVKSGGYTF
TRBV28 | many | 15 | TRBD1 | CASRSPQGAAYEQYF
TRBV6-2/TRBV6-3 | many | 16 | TRBD1 | CASRSSDRVHNYGYTF
TRBV5-1 | many | 15 | NA | CASSLEGVSNQPQHF
TRBV19 | NA | 14 | NA | CASTTQLGNQPQHF
TRBV5-1 | NA | 14 | NA | CASSLANRVFGYTF
TRBV11-2 | many | 16 | TRBD1 | CASSTVRRGLHTEAFF
TRBV6-1 | NA | 15 | NA | CASSSTHDGNTEAFF
TRBV5-1 | few | 13 | TRBD1 | CASRAGQDTEAFF
TRBV12-3/TRBV12-4 | many | 15 | NA | CASSLGPGGKNIQYF
TRBV20-1 | NA | 14 | TRBD1 | CSAPKGAYEETQYF
TRBV12-3/TRBV12-4 | many | 16 | NA | CASSFAPRGAGSGYTF
TRBV12-5 | NA | 12 | NA | CASGLNWDGYTF
TRBV28 | many | 13 | TRBD1 | CASNDRVAYEQYF
TRBV2 | NA | 13 | TRBD2 | CASRETAGETQYF
TRBV19 | many | 17 | NA | CASSTTRGHGSGNTIYF
TRBV5-1 | NA | 15 | TRBD1 | CASSFGQGGTGELFF
TRBV29-1 | many | 15 | NA | CSVEWWDISNYGYTF
TRBV7-9 | NA | 13 | TRBD1 | CASKKTGKAEAFF
TRBV11-2 | NA | 15 | TRBD2 | CASSLACTSGETQYF
TRBV5-6 | NA | 11 | NA | CASSLWDTTHF
TRBV3-1 | many | 14 | NA | CASSPPGTIYEQYF
TRBV6-1 | NA | 14 | NA | CASSADRFAYEQYF
TRBV15 | many | 16 | NA | CATSRGGEGGAGELFF
TRBV9 | many | 15 | NA | CASSVGQTAGYGYTF
TRBV4-1 | few | 17 | NA | CASSQGVRTARNQPQHF
TRBV6-5 | many | 13 | NA | CTSSYGRATEQYF
TRBV12-3/TRBV12-4 | many | 14 | TRBD1 | CASSAGQGDYGYTF
TRBV11-2 | many | 13 | TRBD1 | CASSLTGAEPQHF
TRBV4-2 | NA | 16 | TRBD1 | CASSPFGTGANQPQHF
TRBV20-1 | NA | 16 | TRBD1 | CSARDLRQGYPETQYF
TRBV15 | NA | 16 | NA | CATSRVRDISNYGYTF
TRBV19 | NA | 14 | NA | CASSTPPSNQPQHF
TRBV7-9 | many | 14 | NA | CASSKTGGKGGYTF
TRBV9 | many | 13 | NA | CASTRLDTGELFF
TRBV24-1 | few | 15 | TRBD1 | CATSGTGLNTGELFF
TRBV6-5 | many | 15 | NA | CASSLRGGVRNTIYF
TRBV28 | many | 14 | NA | CASSKLYSNQPQHF